Presented here are 7 T cell receptor beta chains from one specimen sequenced in a study of T-cell reconstitution after alpha-beta-depleted transplantation in children. It was with unique molecular identifiers that the TCRbeta library was prepared. Each CDR3 protein is one row after TCRdb ran MiXCR on the PCR reads. The sample records around 200,000 distinct CDR3 sequences, around 9.2% being singletons. Here the sequenced sample was PBMCs, mostly from graft donor cells, taken 360 days after TCRalphabeta/CD19-depleted stem cell transplant. These receptors were obtained from a male patient aged 2-15 years who had a stem cell transplant for acute myeloid leukemia, so the T cells may come from the graft donor.

This rearrangement joins TRBV7-6 to TRBJ2-2; TRBD2 aligns across 11 bases. Germline assignment: CDR1 SGHVS and CDR2 FNYEAQ. V gave up 7 bases and J gave up 4 bases; unmatched junction bases: 8. The CDR3 is 16 residues long. Here the CDR3 reads CASTNSGRASTGELFF. DNA of the CDR3: TGTGCCAGCACCAATAGCGGGAGGGCTAGCACCGGGGAGCTGTTTTTT.

This clonotype occurred many times. This CDR3 reads CASSYVGSSTEAFF. DNA of the CDR3: TGTGCCAGCAGTTACGTGGGGAGTAGCACTGAAGCTTTCTTT. This chain connects TRBV6-5 to TRBJ1-1; D is undetermined. CDR3 length: 14 amino acids. V shed 2 bases and J shed 4 bases, with 11 bases lying between them. CDR1 and CDR2 from the germline V gene are MNHEY and SVGAGI.

This clonotype appeared a few times. V gene TRBV20-1 combines with J gene TRBJ1-2, with a tentative D call TRBD1 (6 bases). CDR1 and CDR2 (germline): DFQATT, SNEGSKA (reference sequence). The CDR3 is 20 residues long. V was shortened by 1 base and J by 4 bases, with 31 bases between the two germline ends. The CDR3 region has the DNA TGCAGTGCTAGAGCCTCCTCAGCCGGGGGGCCGGATCCCCTAATCTATGGCTACACCTTC. It is translated as CSARASSAGGPDPLIYGYTF.

V and J are TRBV4-3 and TRBJ2-1; 8 positions match TRBD2. Germline lookup yields CDR1 LGHNA and CDR2 YSLEER. Losses at the gene ends were 3 bases for V and 9 bases for J; bases not matched to a gene: 13. This CDR3 has 16 residues. This chain's CDR3 is CASSQTTAGDLLEQFF. CDR3 nucleotides: TGCGCCAGCAGCCAGACCACAGCGGGAGACCTACTTGAGCAGTTCTTC.

The chain joins TRBV12-3 or TRBV12-4 to TRBJ2-5; TRBD1 agrees at 9 bases. The CDR3 has 15 residues. V lost 7 bases, J lost 4 bases, and 10 bases stayed unmatched. The CDR3 region is CASNLGTGGGETQYF. CDR3 sequence (DNA): TGTGCCAGCAATCTTGGCACAGGGGGCGGAGAGACCCAGTACTTC.

This clonotype was detected a few times. The chain couples TRBV20-1 to TRBJ2-2, with D possibly TRBD1 on 6 matching bases. Per the germline V gene, CDR1 is DFQATT and CDR2 is SNEGSKA (reference sequence). Trimming removed 4 bases from V and 7 bases from J, with 13 bases in between. This CDR3 has 13 amino acids. CDR3 in amino acids: CSATTGTVGELFF. CDR3 coding DNA: TGCAGTGCTACTACAGGGACGGTCGGGGAGCTGTTTTTT.

This clonotype was recorded a few times. The chain couples TRBV5-1 to TRBJ1-1; D is ambiguous. V was trimmed by 4 bases and J by 3 bases, leaving 10 bases between them. This CDR3 spans 13 amino acids. Germline assignment: CDR1 SGHRS and CDR2 YFSETQ. The CDR3 nucleotides read TGCGCCAGCAGCCTTGGAATCCACACTGAAGCTTTCTTT. Amino acids: CASSLGIHTEAFF.